Following are 21 T cell receptor beta chains from one sample sequenced in a study of CD8+ T cells in alopecia areata. Sequencing used cDNA as its template, made by extracting RNA and reverse transcribing it. Sequenced by immunoSEQ multiplex PCR; TCRdb stores in-frame clones only, minus some. The table lists 200,000 or so clones, around three fifths of them singletons, with 0.45% in the top ten. The starting material was CD4+ T cells sorted from blood, obtained at week 0. These receptors all stem from a human donor with alopecia areata.

The rearrangement uses TRBV29-1 and TRBJ2-4; the D gene could be TRBD1 or TRBD2 (5 bases each). The length of the CDR3 is 13 residues. In germline, CDR1 is SQVTM, CDR2 ANQGSEA. With 0 bases removed from V and 4 bases from J, the gap between germline ends came to 7 bases. The CDR3 spells CSVEEGPKNIQYF. In nucleotides, the CDR3 is TGCAGCGTTGAAGAGGGACCTAAAAACATTCAGTACTTC.

Comments on this clone: Within the sample, other DNA sequences also encode this same CDR3. This rearrangement joins TRBV30 to TRBJ2-7; D is uncertain. V lost 4 bases and J lost 0, with 7 bases in between. CDR3 length: 12 amino acids. The germline V gene encodes CDR1 GTSNPN and CDR2 SVGIG (reference sequence). The CDR3 loop reads CAWKGSSYEQYF. The CDR3 region has the DNA TGTGCCTGGAAGGGCAGCTCCTACGAGCAGTACTTC.

The count of this clone is one. This chain links TRBV7-9 with TRBJ1-1; possible D gene TRBD1, 6 bases. The V gene lost 8 bases and the J gene lost 1 base, with 23 bases spanning the gap. The CDR3 runs 17 residues. Germline lookup yields CDR1 SEHNR and CDR2 FQNEAQ (reference sequence). As DNA, the CDR3 is TGTGCCAGCGAGAACGATTTTGCAGGACAGAGGAACACTGAAGCTTTCTTT. Translated, it gives CASENDFAGQRNTEAFF.

This clone was detected once. This chain joins TRBV29-1 and TRBJ2-5, with D perhaps TRBD2 (6 bases). Deletions cut 7 bases from V and 4 bases from J, with 19 bases between. This CDR3 has 14 residues. Germline lookup yields CDR1 SQVTM and CDR2 ANQGSEA. CDR3 DNA: TGCAGCGCCTGGGGCGGGAATCCTAGAGAGACCCAGTACTTC. Amino acid sequence: CSAWGGNPRETQYF.

V gene TRBV29-1 combines with J gene TRBJ1-1; D unclear. CDR1 and CDR2 from the germline V gene are SQVTM and ANQGSEA. V lost 0 bases to trimming and J lost 11 bases, with 10 bases between them. This CDR3 region has 11 residues. The CDR3 sequence is CSVEDVATAFF. The CDR3, as DNA: TGCAGCGTTGAAGATGTGGCGACGGCTTTCTTT.

This clone was seen more than once but under ten times. V gene TRBV5-1 combines with J gene TRBJ1-2; 9 bases map to TRBD1. This CDR3 has 14 amino acids. The V gene's germline CDR1 is SGHRS and CDR2 YFSETQ. V lost 4 bases, J lost 7 bases, and 8 bases stayed unmatched. As DNA, the CDR3 is TGCGCCAGCAGCCCGGACAGGGGCGTACGTGGCTACACCTTC. It encodes CASSPDRGVRGYTF. Supplemented by reference TRBV5-1 and TRBJ1-2, the full variable domain reads KAGVTQTPRYLIKTRGQQVTLSCSPISGHRSVSWYQQTPGQGLQFLFEYFSETQRNKGNFPGRFSGRQFSNSRSEMNVSTLELGDSALYLCASSPDRGVRGYTFGSGTRLTVV.

V gene TRBV5-6 combines with J gene TRBJ2-1; no reliable D call. This CDR3 region has 14 residues. Germline CDR1 reads SGHDT; CDR2 reads YYEEEE. V shed 4 bases and J shed 5 bases, with 13 bases lying between them. The CDR3 DNA reads TGTGCCAGCAGCAGGCTTCGACCGAACAATGAGCAGTTCTTC. Translated: CASSRLRPNNEQFF.

The J gene is TRBJ1-1, the V gene TRBV7-2, with unresolved D. The CDR3 covers 14 residues. CDR1 SGHTA and CDR2 FQGNSA come from the germline V gene. Trimming removed 7 bases at V and 1 base at J, with 13 bases between. The CDR3 protein is CASTDIWGNTEAFF. CDR3 nucleotide sequence: TGTGCCAGCACCGACATTTGGGGGAACACTGAAGCTTTCTTT.

This clone came up a few times. V and J are TRBV15 and TRBJ2-1; 7 nucleotides align to TRBD1. The length of the CDR3 is 15 residues. The germline V gene encodes CDR1 LNHNV and CDR2 YYDKDF (reference sequence). Losses at the gene ends were 5 bases for V and 8 bases for J; bases not matched to a gene: 12. The CDR3 coding sequence is TGTGCCACCAGCCGCCGGGATAGAGGGGGCGATGAGCAGTTCTTC. It specifies CATSRRDRGGDEQFF.

The chain uses TRBV30 and TRBJ2-2; D perhaps matches TRBD2 (6 bases). Trimming removed 5 bases at V and 2 bases at J, with 12 bases between. The CDR3 has 14 residues. The germline V gene encodes CDR1 GTSNPN and CDR2 SVGIG (reference sequence). CDR3 nucleotide sequence: TGTGCCTGGGCGGGGTCCTTAAACACCGGGGAGCTGTTTTTT. Translated, it gives CAWAGSLNTGELFF.

This clone was seen a single time. The CDR3 coding sequence is TGTGCCAGCAGCTTGATCAGTAACTATGGCTACACCTTC. Its protein product is CASSLISNYGYTF. J is TRBJ1-2 and V is TRBV5-6; D ambiguous. Germline V gives CDR1 SGHDT, CDR2 YYEEEE. Trimming pared 1 base from V and 1 base from J, leaving 5 bases between. The CDR3 totals 13 residues.

This chain connects TRBV14 to TRBJ1-6; D perhaps matches TRBD1 (6 bases). Germline CDR1 reads SGHDN; CDR2 reads FVKESK. V lost 1 base to trimming and J lost 7 bases, with 11 bases between them. This CDR3 is 15 amino acids long. Here the CDR3 reads CASSQGGGPNSPLHF. The CDR3 bases are TGTGCCAGCAGCCAAGGGGGGGGGCCGAATTCACCCCTCCACTTT. Filled out from reference TRBV14 and TRBJ1-6, the complete variable domain reads EAGVTQFPSHSVIEKGQTVTLRCDPISGHDNLYWYRRVMGKEIKFLLHFVKESKQDESGMPNNRFLAERTGGTYSTLKVQPAELEDSGVYFCASSQGGGPNSPLHFGNGTRLTVT.

V usage is TRBV29-1 and J usage is TRBJ2-1; 8 nucleotides align to TRBD1. V dropped 7 bases and J dropped 6; count of bases not matched to a gene: 8. The CDR3 extends over 13 amino acids. Germline CDR1 is SQVTM and CDR2 is ANQGSEA. CDR3: CSALDRAGNEQFF. CDR3 sequence (DNA): TGCAGCGCACTGGACAGGGCAGGCAATGAGCAGTTCTTC.

V and J are TRBV9 and TRBJ2-1; D possibly corresponds to TRBD1 (6 bases). V was shortened by 3 bases and J by 0 bases, with 10 bases between the two germline ends. In germline, CDR1 is SGDLS, CDR2 YYNGEE. This CDR3 is built from 15 residues. As DNA, the CDR3 is TGTGCCAGCAGCGCCACAGGGAGCTCCTACAATGAGCAGTTCTTC. Translation: CASSATGSSYNEQFF. The variable domain in full, completed from reference TRBV9 and TRBJ2-1, reads DSGVTQTPKHLITATGQRVTLRCSPRSGDLSVYWYQQSLDQGLQFLIQYYNGEERAKGNILERFSAQQFPDLHSELNLSSLELGDSALYFCASSATGSSYNEQFFGPGTRLTVL.

V gene TRBV29-1 combines with J gene TRBJ2-7; maybe TRBD1 (7 bases). From germline, CDR1 is SQVTM and CDR2 ANQGSEA. Trimming removed 8 bases at V and 4 bases at J, with 15 bases between. This CDR3 region has 12 residues. The CDR3 is CSFAGQRYEQYF. The DNA of the CDR3 is TGCAGCTTTGCGGGACAGAGGTACGAGCAGTACTTC.

This chain uses TRBV27 with TRBJ2-1; D perhaps matches TRBD2 (5 bases). The V end lost 7 bases, the J end lost 0 bases, and 7 bases lay between the germline ends. The CDR3 is 13 residues long. Germline assignment: CDR1 MNHEY and CDR2 SMNVEV (reference sequence). The CDR3 spells CASMRDSYNEQFF. The CDR3 nucleotides are TGTGCCAGCATGAGGGACTCCTACAATGAGCAGTTCTTC.

The chain couples TRBV9 to TRBJ2-3, with 9 bases that match TRBD2. V gave up 4 bases and J gave up 2 bases; unmatched junction bases: 8. The CDR3 covers 16 residues. CDR1 is SGDLS and CDR2 is YYNGEE in the germline V gene. The CDR3 region is CASSPRIAGDTDTQYF. DNA of the CDR3: TGTGCCAGCAGCCCACGAATAGCGGGAGACACAGATACGCAGTATTTT.

This sequence joins TRBV18 and TRBJ1-4; D not certain. The CDR3 extends over 14 amino acids. V was clipped by 2 bases and J by 4 bases, with 8 bases between them. Germline V gives CDR1 KGHSH, CDR2 LQKENI. The CDR3: CASSPLNGNEKLFF. CDR3 nucleotide sequence: TGTGCCAGCTCACCATTGAACGGTAATGAAAAACTGTTTTTT.

This sequence joins TRBV27 and TRBJ2-7, with 9 bases lining up with TRBD1. The J segment lost 5 bases and the V segment lost 2 bases, leaving 7 bases of the junction unmatched. Germline lookup yields CDR1 MNHEY and CDR2 SMNVEV (reference sequence). There are 15 residues in the CDR3. The CDR3 loop reads CASSLPGTGNNEQYF. CDR3 sequence (DNA): TGTGCCAGCAGTTTACCCGGGACAGGGAACAACGAGCAGTACTTC.

The rearrangement links TRBV6-5 to TRBJ2-7, with 10 nucleotides matching TRBD1. Trimming cost V 8 bases and J 3 bases; bases outside gene matches: 4. This CDR3 region has 13 residues. Germline V gives CDR1 MNHEY, CDR2 SVGAGI. CDR3: CASSTGGRYEQYF. CDR3 bases: TGTGCCAGCTCGACAGGGGGCCGCTACGAGCAGTACTTC.

The V call is TRBV7-9, the J call TRBJ1-6, with no clear D. Between the trimmed V and J ends, which lost 3 bases and 9 bases, there was a span of 6 bases. CDR1 is SEHNR and CDR2 is FQNEAQ in the germline V gene (reference sequence). This CDR3 region has 12 residues. The CDR3 here is CASSFPISPLHF. In nucleotides, the CDR3 is TGTGCCAGCAGCTTTCCTATTTCACCCCTCCACTTT.